The rows below give T cell receptor beta chains drawn from one sample of a study of cytomegalovirus exposure and HLA in healthy donors. TCRdb's copy holds only in-frame clones and misses some; the assay was immunoSEQ multiplex PCR. The sample includes some 170,000 clones, approximately 89% of them seen just once. Sequencing was performed on PBMCs. These receptors originate from a man aged 25 to 40 in good health and CMV-seropositive. CDR3s include the opening cysteine and the closing phenylalanine or tryptophan. A D gene is named only where the DNA matches it firmly. Expanded clones get a size class; other rows say once, few or many, or leave the size out.

TRBJ2-3 few . TRBV15 CATSRDEISTDTQYF TGTGCCACCAGCAGAGATGAAATATCCACAGATACGCAGTATTTT
TRBJ2-5 . . TRBV27 CASSPTSTLGGETQYF TGTGCCAGCAGTCCGACCTCGACGCTGGGAGGAGAGACCCAGTACTTC
TRBJ2-1 . TRBD2 TRBV5-1 CASSLEPSGNYNEQFF TGCGCCAGCAGCTTGGAACCTAGCGGGAACTACAATGAGCAGTTCTTC
TRBJ2-7 . TRBD1 TRBV15 CATRETGGTYEQYF TGTGCCACCAGAGAGACAGGGGGGACCTACGAGCAGTACTTC
TRBJ2-7 . TRBD2 TRBV7-9 CASSLRVAGDYEQYF TGTGCCAGCAGCTTAAGGGTAGCGGGGGACTACGAGCAGTACTTC
TRBJ2-2 . . TRBV2 CASRAVANTGELFF TGTGCCAGCAGAGCAGTTGCGAACACCGGGGAGCTGTTTTTT
TRBJ1-1 . . TRBV9 CASSPHPQNTEAFF TGTGCCAGCAGCCCACACCCCCAGAACACTGAAGCTTTCTTT
TRBJ1-2 once . TRBV25-1 CASSEFGQVNYGYTF TGTGCCAGCAGTGAATTCGGCCAGGTTAACTATGGCTACACCTTC
TRBJ2-3 . . TRBV5-1 CASSLERGDTQYF TGCGCCAGCAGCTTGGAGAGGGGGGATACGCAGTATTTT
TRBJ2-1 . TRBD2 TRBV6-1 CASSEARGANEQFF TGTGCCAGCAGTGAAGCGCGGGGGGCCAATGAGCAGTTCTTC
TRBJ2-5 . TRBD2 TRBV11-3 CASSLSLAGDETQYF TGTGCCAGCAGCCTTTCACTAGCGGGAGATGAGACCCAGTACTTC
TRBJ1-1 . . TRBV27 CASSLLGNTEAFF TGTGCCAGCAGTTTACTAGGGAACACTGAAGCTTTCTTT
TRBJ2-3 once . TRBV7-6 CASSFRADTQYF TGTGCCAGCAGCTTTCGGGCCGATACGCAGTATTTT
TRBJ1-2 few . TRBV14 CASSQPRWLGYTF TGTGCCAGCAGCCAGCCCCGATGGCTTGGCTACACCTTC
TRBJ1-2 . . TRBV19 CASSIGALNSRGYTF TGTGCCAGTAGTATAGGCGCCTTAAACTCGAGGGGCTACACCTTC
TRBJ1-1 . . TRBV4-3 CASSRNWDTEAFF TGCGCCAGCAGCCGTAATTGGGACACTGAAGCTTTCTTT
TRBJ2-3 . . TRBV5-1 CASSLVAEPSTDTQYF TGCGCCAGCAGCTTGGTAGCAGAACCAAGCACAGATACGCAGTATTTT
TRBJ2-1 once TRBD1 TRBV28 CASSPLGQGEKNEQFF TGTGCCAGCAGTCCCCTAGGACAGGGGGAGAAGAATGAGCAGTTCTTC
TRBJ2-1 once TRBD1 TRBV2 CASSEPGQDDEQFF TGTGCCAGCAGTGAACCGGGACAGGACGATGAGCAGTTCTTC
TRBJ2-3 . TRBD2 TRBV9 CASSVGPSGSGTDTQYF TGTGCCAGCAGCGTAGGGCCCAGCGGGAGCGGAACAGATACGCAGTATTTT
TRBJ2-1 . . TRBV27 CASSQGPGYNEQFF TGTGCCAGCAGTCAGGGACCAGGGTACAATGAGCAGTTCTTC
TRBJ2-7 . . TRBV6-1 CASGAGEGYEQYF TGTGCCAGCGGGGCAGGGGAGGGCTACGAGCAGTACTTC
TRBJ2-7 . TRBD1 TRBV4-3 CASSQDVGAGGRSPYEQYF TGCGCCAGCAGCCAAGATGTAGGAGCAGGGGGCAGGTCCCCCTACGAGCAGTACTTC
TRBJ2-2 . TRBD1 TRBV27 CASSLFRGRDGELFF TGTGCCAGCAGTTTATTCAGGGGGCGCGACGGGGAGCTGTTTTTT
TRBJ1-2 . . TRBV7-2 CASSHIVYGYTF TGTGCCAGCAGCCATATTGTCTATGGCTACACCTTC
TRBJ1-1 . . TRBV4-2 CASSQVADNTEAFF TGTGCCAGCAGCCAAGTCGCGGATAACACTGAAGCTTTCTTT
TRBJ1-5 . . TRBV6-6 CASSWTGDQPQHF TGTGCCAGCAGCTGGACGGGAGATCAGCCCCAGCATTTT
TRBJ1-2 . . TRBV4-3 CASSQDLVKSSNYGYTF TGCGCCAGCAGCCAAGACCTTGTGAAGTCGTCTAACTATGGCTACACCTTC
TRBJ2-5 . . TRBV2 CASSDWETQYF TGTGCCAGCAGTGATTGGGAGACCCAGTACTTC
TRBJ1-1 . . TRBV9 CASSVGQKDTEAFF TGTGCCAGCAGCGTTGGGCAGAAGGACACTGAAGCTTTCTTT
TRBJ2-7 . . TRBV28 CASRTAPYEQYF TGTGCCAGCAGGACGGCTCCCTACGAGCAGTACTTC
TRBJ1-2 . . TRBV4-2 CASSQDYTRRGYTF TGTGCCAGCAGCCAAGATTACACCCGACGGGGCTACACCTTC
TRBJ1-2 . . TRBV4-3 CASSQQTANYGYTF TGCGCCAGCAGCCAGCAGACAGCTAACTATGGCTACACCTTC
TRBJ2-2 . TRBD2 TRBV6-5 CASSYPSGNTGELFF TGTGCCAGCAGTTACCCTAGCGGGAACACCGGGGAGCTGTTTTTT
TRBJ2-3 . . TRBV7-2 CASRRGRSSYTQYF TGTGCCAGCAGACGGGGGCGGTCTAGCTATACGCAGTATTTT
TRBJ1-1 . . TRBV25-1 CASPKAQYTEAFF TGTGCCAGCCCGAAGGCACAGTACACTGAAGCTTTCTTT
TRBJ2-1 . . TRBV4-1 CASSQGGNEQFF TGCGCCAGCAGCCAAGGGGGTAATGAGCAGTTCTTC
TRBJ1-1 . . TRBV11-3 CASSPPVQGTEAFF TGTGCCAGCAGCCCCCCCGTTCAGGGTACTGAAGCTTTCTTT
TRBJ1-6 . TRBD1 TRBV14 CASSQETGYNSPLHF TGTGCCAGCAGCCAAGAGACAGGGTATAATTCACCCCTCCACTTT
TRBJ2-3 . . TRBV19 CASSQQADTQYF TGTGCCAGTAGTCAACAGGCAGATACGCAGTATTTT
TRBJ1-2 . . TRBV20-1 CSARELDSYTF TGCAGTGCTAGAGAGCTGGACAGCTACACCTTC
TRBJ2-5 . TRBD2 TRBV12-5 CASGRDYSQETQYF TGTGCTAGTGGCCGGGACTATTCCCAAGAGACCCAGTACTTC
TRBJ1-5 . . TRBV7-6 CASSYSDGANQPQHF TGTGCCAGCAGCTACTCGGATGGAGCGAATCAGCCCCAGCATTTT
TRBJ2-7 few TRBD1 TRBV9 CASIVGTGDDYEQYF TGTGCCAGCATAGTAGGGACAGGGGATGACTACGAGCAGTACTTC
TRBJ1-1 . . TRBV11-2 CASSLVAGPEAFF TGTGCCAGCAGCTTAGTGGCAGGACCTGAAGCTTTCTTT
TRBJ2-2 . . TRBV6-4 CASRLRASCTGELFF TGTGCCAGCAGGCTCAGGGCGTCGTGCACCGGGGAGCTGTTTTTT
TRBJ2-1 . . TRBV2 CASSPDSDNEQFF TGTGCCAGCAGTCCCGACAGTGACAATGAGCAGTTCTTC
TRBJ1-2 once TRBD1 TRBV29-1 CSVDRGTGYGYTF TGCAGCGTTGACCGAGGGACAGGGTATGGCTACACCTTC
TRBJ2-1 . . TRBV28 CASSLLGARYNEQFF TGTGCCAGCAGTTTGTTAGGGGCGAGGTACAATGAGCAGTTCTTC
TRBJ2-7 once . TRBV7-7 CASSLGTGIDYEQYF TGTGCTAGCAGCTTAGGAACAGGGATAGACTACGAGCAGTACTTC
TRBJ2-5 . TRBD2 TRBV6-1 CASSSSGMRETQYF TGTGCCAGCAGTTCCAGCGGGATGAGAGAGACCCAGTACTTC
TRBJ2-1 . . TRBV27 CASSPPNNEQFF TGTGCCAGCAGTCCTCCAAACAATGAGCAGTTCTTC
TRBJ1-1 . . TRBV6-5 CATKRGVNTEAFF TGTGCCACCAAGCGCGGGGTGAACACTGAAGCTTTCTTT
TRBJ2-5 . . TRBV9 CASSVGRLTGQETQYF TGTGCCAGCAGCGTAGGTCGCCTTACAGGTCAAGAGACCCAGTACTTC
TRBJ2-5 . TRBD2 TRBV28 CASMPTSGRALETQYF TGTGCCAGCATGCCCACTAGCGGGAGGGCCCTGGAGACCCAGTACTTC